The clone carrying this TCR beta chain has at least ten counts. Its specificity is not known. The sample belongs to a study of early T cells in non-severe SARS-CoV-2 infection. Study overall: Whole-blood bulk RNA, unsorted, was sequenced, and chains were unpaired. Study-wide results and caveats: CD4 and private specificities were missed by VDJdb matching, which favored anti-spike CD8 responses.

Germline assignment: CDR1 MDHEN and CDR2 SYDVKM. V dropped 7 bases and J dropped 0 bases, with 4 bases sitting between them. The CDR3 totals 12 residues. Each cDNA molecule carried a unique molecular identifier. In TCRdb, the 5' RACE reads were re-called with MiXCR into one record per CDR3 protein. The data show tens of thousands of distinct CDR3 sequences, with more than 13% seen just once and roughly 3% held by the top ten. The receptor was derived from an adult who was a healthcare worker with PCR-confirmed SARS-CoV-2 infection or an uninfected control (not recorded which). The specimen was whole blood. The chain has TRBV28 and TRBJ1-3; D uncertain. The CDR3 region is CASMSSGNTIYF. The CDR3 DNA reads TGTGCCAGCATGAGCTCTGGAAACACCATATATTTT.